Presented here are 18 T cell receptor beta chains from one specimen sequenced in a study of neurological immune-mediated disorders. TCRdb reprocessed the 5' RACE reads with MiXCR, giving one entry per CDR3 protein. The repertoire holds 50,000 or so distinct CDR3 sequences, 3% to 4% seen once, with roughly 5.5% in the top ten. Sequenced material: PBMCs. These receptors all come from a man aged 40-49 years with multiple sclerosis.

This clonotype appeared many times. The chain links TRBV6-1 to TRBJ1-5; no definite D call. The CDR3 is 12 amino acids. V lost 7 bases and J lost 3, with 7 bases in between. Germline V gives CDR1 MNHNS, CDR2 SASEGT. CDR3 sequence reads: CASKVINQPQHF. CDR3 bases: TGTGCCAGCAAAGTAATCAATCAGCCCCAGCATTTT.

This clonotype was counted ten times or more. This chain uses TRBV27 with TRBJ1-1; D call uncertain. The CDR3 contains 14 residues. The V gene's germline CDR1 is MNHEY and CDR2 SMNVEV (reference sequence). The V end lost 2 bases, the J end lost 4 bases, and 11 bases lay between the germline ends. The CDR3 DNA sequence: TGTGCCAGCAGTTTAAGAGGGAGCGCCACTGAAGCTTTCTTT. Protein: CASSLRGSATEAFF.

The rearrangement joins TRBV20-1 to TRBJ1-1, with 11 bases fitting TRBD1. CDR3 length: 13 amino acids. V gave up 6 bases and J gave up 4 bases; unmatched junction bases: 4. Germline V gene lookup returns CDR1 DFQATT and CDR2 SNEGSKA (reference sequence). The CDR3 region has the DNA TGCAGTGCGACCGGGACAGGGGGCACTGAAGCTTTCTTT. Protein: CSATGTGGTEAFF.

This clonotype was seen repeatedly, ten times or more. This chain joins TRBV4-1 and TRBJ2-2, with TRBD1 matching over 9 bases. The CDR3 has 16 amino acids. J gave up 6 bases and V 3 bases, and 8 bases lay outside the gene matches. Germline V gene data show CDR1 as MGHRA and CDR2 as YSYEKL. CDR3 bases: TGCGCCAGCAGCCAGGGGACAGGGAGGCTATCCGGGGAGCTGTTTTTT. Protein product: CASSQGTGRLSGELFF.

The table lists this clonotype with many counts. The chain is built from TRBV12-3 or TRBV12-4 and TRBJ2-4; D is possibly TRBD2 (5 bases). The CDR3 spans 15 residues. Deletions cut 4 bases from V and 0 bases from J, with 10 bases between. The CDR3 protein is CASSSRGLAKNIQYF. Here the CDR3 DNA reads TGTGCCAGCAGTTCTCGAGGGCTAGCCAAAAACATTCAGTACTTC.

This clonotype was recorded at least ten times. The V gene is TRBV3-1, the J gene TRBJ2-7; the D gene is possibly TRBD1 (6 bases). Looked up from germline, CDR1 is LGHDT and CDR2 is YNNKEL (reference sequence). Trimming cost V 1 base and J 3 bases, with 13 bases left between them. The length of the CDR3 is 15 residues. CDR3 nucleotides: TGTGCCAGCAGCCAAGGATCGGCAGGGGACTACGAGCAGTACTTC. Translated: CASSQGSAGDYEQYF.

As regards this clonotype: Given a much more abundant clone one base away, this may be a read error. This chain's CDR3 is CSAMKPGKGWTEAFF. The CDR3 nucleotides are TGCAGCGCCATGAAACCAGGAAAGGGGTGGACTGAAGCTTTCTTT. The chain combines TRBV29-1 with TRBJ1-1, with a tentative D call TRBD1 (5 bases). The CDR3 is 15 residues long. Trimming left V 7 bases short and J 5 bases short, with 23 bases between. The germline V gene encodes CDR1 SQVTM and CDR2 ANQGSEA.

This clonotype showed up many times. The chain carries TRBV11-3 and TRBJ2-3, with D tentatively TRBD2 (6 bases). Germline V CDR1 and CDR2: SGHNT, YENEEA. This CDR3 has 15 amino acids. The ends were cut back, 2 bases at V and 3 bases at J, with 12 bases in the middle. CDR3 region: CASSLWGGTTDTQYF. Written as DNA, the CDR3 is TGTGCCAGCAGCTTATGGGGCGGGACGACAGATACGCAGTATTTT.

This clonotype was detected ten times or more. The gene calls are TRBV28 and TRBJ1-4; D uncertain. The CDR3 runs to 14 residues. Germline-derived CDR1 and CDR2 are MDHEN and SYDVKM. With 3 bases removed from V and 0 bases from J, the gap between germline ends came to 5 bases. This chain's CDR3 is CASSFSATNEKLFF. DNA for the CDR3: TGTGCCAGCAGTTTTAGTGCAACTAATGAAAAACTGTTTTTT.

This clonotype was observed many times. The chain has TRBV9 and TRBJ2-3; D not certain. The germline gives CDR1 SGDLS, CDR2 YYNGEE. CDR3 length equals 15 residues. The germline V and J ends were trimmed by 0 bases and 0 bases, with 8 bases remaining between them. The CDR3 bases are TGTGCCAGCAGCGTAGTGGGATTGAGCACAGATACGCAGTATTTT. Protein sequence: CASSVVGLSTDTQYF.

The table lists this clonotype with many counts. This chain uses TRBV10-3 with TRBJ2-2, with D possibly TRBD2 on 5 matching bases. CDR1 and CDR2 (germline): ENHRY, SYGVKD. CDR3 length equals 13 residues. Trimming removed 3 bases from V and 5 bases from J, with 7 bases in between. CDR3 sequence reads: CAISEGRTGELFF. CDR3 coding DNA: TGTGCCATCAGTGAAGGGAGAACCGGGGAGCTGTTTTTT.

This clonotype was found many times. CDR3 sequence: CASSLTGLPYTF. CDR3 in DNA: TGTGCCAGCAGTTTAACGGGTCTCCCCTACACCTTC. The chain is built from TRBV12-3 or TRBV12-4 and TRBJ1-2; no firm D call. This CDR3 has 12 residues. The V and J ends lost 2 bases and 10 bases respectively, with 11 bases between them.

This clonotype appeared a few times. J is TRBJ2-1 and V is TRBV20-1; TRBD2 matches at 9 bases. From germline, CDR1 is DFQATT and CDR2 SNEGSKA (reference sequence). The CDR3 is 15 residues long. The trim removed 6 bases at V and 7 bases at J, leaving 13 bases unmatched. The chain's CDR3 is CSAPVGGTSSNEQFF. In DNA, the CDR3 is TGCAGTGCCCCCGTCGGGGGGACTAGCAGTAATGAGCAGTTCTTC.

This clonotype has only a few counts. The gene calls are TRBV4-1 and TRBJ1-1; D remains unclear. V gave up 0 bases and J gave up 5 bases, with 13 bases separating them. The germline V gene has CDR1 MGHRA and CDR2 YSYEKL. CDR3 length equals 15 residues. The CDR3 DNA reads as TGCGCCAGCAGCCAAGAGGCCGGCCAGAGGACTGAAGCTTTCTTT. Protein: CASSQEAGQRTEAFF.

This clonotype was counted many times. The rearrangement uses TRBV3-1 and TRBJ2-7; D call uncertain. The CDR3 is made up of 14 amino acids. V was pared by 0 bases and J by 1 base, with 7 bases between. The germline CDR1 and CDR2 sequences are LGHDT and YNNKEL (reference sequence). The DNA for the CDR3 is TGTGCCAGCAGCCAAGATCTTGTTTCCTACGAGCAGTACTTC. This gives the protein CASSQDLVSYEQYF.

Many counts were recorded for this clonotype. The chain links TRBV20-1 to TRBJ2-7, with TRBD2 matching over 10 bases. Germline assignment: CDR1 DFQATT and CDR2 SNEGSKA (reference sequence). The trim removed 3 bases at V and 3 bases at J, leaving 5 bases unmatched. This CDR3 is built from 14 residues. This CDR3 is CSASLTSGVYEQYF. The DNA for the CDR3 is TGCAGTGCTAGCCTTACTAGCGGGGTCTACGAGCAGTACTTC.

This clonotype was seen many times. The chain combines TRBV24-1 with TRBJ2-3; D is uncertain. Per the germline V gene, CDR1 is KGHDR and CDR2 is SFDVKD. The CDR3 is 11 amino acids. V shed 5 bases and J shed 6 bases, with 5 bases lying between them. The CDR3 protein is CATSGADTQYF. The CDR3 bases are TGTGCCACCAGTGGTGCGGATACGCAGTATTTT.

This chain joins TRBV12-3 or TRBV12-4 and TRBJ2-5; 7 nucleotides align to TRBD2. J was trimmed by 5 bases and V by 1 base; bases with no gene match: 7. The CDR3 runs 15 residues. The CDR3 sequence is CASSLGTRISETQYF. Written as DNA, the CDR3 is TGTGCCAGCAGTTTAGGGACTAGAATTTCTGAGACCCAGTACTTC.